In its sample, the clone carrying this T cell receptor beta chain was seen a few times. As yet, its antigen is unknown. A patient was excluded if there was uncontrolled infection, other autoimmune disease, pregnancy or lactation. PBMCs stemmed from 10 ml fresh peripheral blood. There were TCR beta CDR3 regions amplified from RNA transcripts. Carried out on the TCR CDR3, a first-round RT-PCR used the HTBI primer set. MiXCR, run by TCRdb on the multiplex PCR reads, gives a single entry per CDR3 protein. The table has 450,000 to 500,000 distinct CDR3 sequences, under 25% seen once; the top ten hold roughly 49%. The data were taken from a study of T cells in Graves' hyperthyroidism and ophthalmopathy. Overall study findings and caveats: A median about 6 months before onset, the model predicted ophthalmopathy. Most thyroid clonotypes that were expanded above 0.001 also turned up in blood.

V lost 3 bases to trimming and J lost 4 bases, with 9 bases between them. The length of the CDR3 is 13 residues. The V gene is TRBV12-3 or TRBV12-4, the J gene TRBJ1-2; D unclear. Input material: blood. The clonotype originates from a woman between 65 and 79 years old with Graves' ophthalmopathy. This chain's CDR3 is CASSLRQLYGYTF. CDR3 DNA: TGTGCCAGCAGTTTGCGGCAGCTCTATGGCTACACCTTC.